This T cell receptor (beta chain) was identified during a study of human T cells and chemical hapten exposure. General study points: Among TCRs, those above 1 in 1000 frequency were unaffected by DPC sensitization. Alopecia in the donors means their immune response may deviate from healthy people's.

One entry per CDR3 protein results from TCRdb running MiXCR on the RACE reads. Found here are a few hundred thousand distinct CDR3 sequences, roughly 4.8% of them singletons; the top ten hold approximately 2.1%. Germline lookup yields CDR1 MGHRA and CDR2 YSYEKL. Trimming removed 4 bases at V and 2 bases at J, with 18 bases between. CDR3 size: 16 residues. The time point denotes: patch test 1, 2 weeks after DPC sensitization. Treatment given: therapeutic diphenylcyclopropenone sensitization with weekly scalp DPC. This clonotype occurred many times. The target antigen is unknown. The chain employs TRBV4-1 and TRBJ2-7; tentatively, D is TRBD1 or TRBD2 (5 bases each). The sequenced sample was whole blood, obtained in connection with sensitization to the hapten diphenylcyclopropenone (DPC). The TCR sequence derives from a woman between 45 and 65 years old with alopecia areata. Some clones in this sample may be carry-over from other donors' samples. The CDR3 nucleotides are TGCGCCAGCAGCCCCGAGGGGAACTCGCCCGCCTACGAGCAGTACTTC. Protein sequence: CASSPEGNSPAYEQYF.